Each of the 6 T cell receptor beta chains below was sequenced from the same sample in a study of graft-versus-host responses after intestinal transplantation. The protocol was immunoSEQ multiplex PCR, while the TCRdb copy is restricted to in-frame clones and leaves out a portion. Of about 86,000 clones in the sample, about 87% were seen once. The antigens of these receptors remain unknown. Sequenced material: unstimulated CD4+ T cells sorted from spleen or lymph node cells, taken before transplant. The receptors originated from a human donor who was the organ donor for an intestinal transplant.

The chain recombines TRBV10-3 with TRBJ1-2; unclear D gene. From germline, CDR1 is ENHRY and CDR2 SYGVKD. With 4 bases removed from V and 8 bases from J, the gap between germline ends came to 26 bases. The length of the CDR3 is 17 residues. CDR3 amino acids: CAISVGGVAASGRGYTF. For the CDR3, the DNA is TGTGCCATCAGTGTTGGAGGAGTTGCTGCGAGTGGAAGGGGCTACACCTTC.

This clone showed up just a few times. This sequence joins TRBV29-1 and TRBJ2-7, with 14 bases identical to TRBD2. Germline loops: CDR1 SQVTM, CDR2 ANQGSEA. Unmatched junction bases numbered 7, after V lost 4 bases and J lost 5 bases. This CDR3 comprises 15 residues. The CDR3 protein is CSVVGTSGSLHEQYF. DNA for the CDR3: TGCAGCGTTGTCGGGACTAGCGGGAGTCTCCACGAGCAGTACTTC.

The rearrangement links TRBV27 to TRBJ1-6, with a weak D call TRBD1 (5 bases). V was shortened by 2 bases and J by 11 bases, with 13 bases between the two germline ends. The CDR3 length is 14 residues. Germline V lookup: CDR1 MNHEY, CDR2 SMNVEV (reference sequence). CDR3 residues: CASSLRGPSAPLHF. In DNA, the CDR3 is TGTGCCAGCAGTTTAAGGGGCCCCAGCGCACCCCTCCACTTT.

The chain joins TRBV6-6 to TRBJ2-1; 14 bases align to TRBD2. This CDR3 has 16 amino acids. V lost 2 bases to trimming and J lost 6 bases; unmatched junction nucleotides: 3. From germline, CDR1 is MNHNY and CDR2 SVGAGI (reference sequence). The CDR3 region is CASSYPTSGGANEQFF. The CDR3 DNA sequence: TGTGCCAGCAGTTACCCGACTAGCGGGGGGGCCAATGAGCAGTTCTTC.

The rearrangement joins TRBV4-2 to TRBJ2-1; D is perhaps TRBD2 (5 bases). Germline-derived CDR1 and CDR2 are LGHNA and YNFKEQ. The CDR3 extends over 15 amino acids. The V end was cut by 0 bases, the J end by 5 bases, with 11 bases between. The CDR3 DNA reads TGTGCCAGCAGCCAAGATCAGGAGCGGCACAATGAGCAGTTCTTC. The encoded protein is CASSQDQERHNEQFF.

This clone was counted between two and nine times. The rearrangement uses TRBV6-1 and TRBJ1-6, with TRBD1 identical over 7 bases. V was clipped by 8 bases and J by 6 bases; unmatched bases: 4. Germline V gene sequence: CDR1 MNHNS, CDR2 SASEGT. The CDR3 totals 13 residues. The CDR3 region is CASHRDSNSPLHF. Here the CDR3 DNA reads TGTGCCAGCCACCGGGACAGTAATTCACCCCTCCACTTT.